The 31 T cell receptor beta chains reported below all come from one sample, sequenced in a study of shared clonotypes between healthy human individuals. Sequencing used immunoSEQ multiplex PCR; TCRdb keeps in-frame clones, though not all of them. The data contain about 1 million clones, more than 60% of them singletons. The sequenced sample was memory CD4+ T cells sorted from blood. Subset specified: CD45RA-negative fraction. Source of these receptors: a man aged 18 to 29 in good health.

The gene calls are TRBV27 and TRBJ2-5; 7 bases align to TRBD1. The DNA end is more similar to TRBJ2-7, so the J call may be wrong. Germline values: CDR1 MNHEY, CDR2 SMNVEV (reference sequence). This CDR3 has 15 amino acids. CDR3 nucleotide sequence: TGTGCCAGCAGTTTAGTACCGACAGGGAATAACGAGCAGTACTTC. Amino acid sequence: CASSLVPTGNNEQYF.

The chain uses TRBV27 and TRBJ2-7; D is ambiguous. Germline assignment: CDR1 MNHEY and CDR2 SMNVEV (reference sequence). The CDR3 is made up of 15 amino acids. Trimming removed 1 base at V and 3 bases at J, with 13 bases between. The CDR3 nucleotides read TGTGCCAGCAGTTTATTGGGGAAGGGCGGCTACGAGCAGTACTTC. The encoded protein is CASSLLGKGGYEQYF.

Of note for this clone: The likely explanation is a read error, given a far larger clone one base away. J is TRBJ1-6 and V is TRBV5-4, with D uncertain. CDR1 and CDR2 from the germline V gene are SGHNT and YYREEE (reference sequence). This CDR3 contains 16 residues. The V and J ends lost 3 bases and 10 bases respectively, with 20 bases between them. The CDR3 protein is CASSWRERVSGSPLHF. The CDR3 coding sequence is TGTGCCAGCAGCTGGAGGGAGCGGGTATCGGGCTCACCCCTCCACTTT.

The V gene is TRBV4-1, the J gene TRBJ2-7, with TRBD1 as a possible D gene (6 bases). Trimming stripped 4 bases from V and 6 bases from J, with 19 bases between. This CDR3 has 15 amino acids. Germline-derived CDR1 and CDR2 are MGHRA and YSYEKL. Written as DNA, the CDR3 is TGCGCCAGCAGCCCCCCGACAGGCATAGGCCGCGAGCAGTACTTC. The encoded protein is CASSPPTGIGREQYF.

The CDR3 DNA sequence: TGTGCCAGCAGCAAGGGATTTCCGGACAGGGTTCGTAACACCGGGGAGCTGTTTTTT. It yields the protein CASSKGFPDRVRNTGELFF. V gene TRBV21-1 combines with J gene TRBJ2-2; the table gives TRBD1 as D, unverified against the DNA. TRBV21-1 is shown as a pseudogene. This CDR3 spans 19 amino acids.

The genes are TRBV7-9 and TRBJ1-1; weak D call: TRBD1 (6 bases). V was pared by 6 bases and J by 4 bases, with 18 bases between. Germline V gene lookup returns CDR1 SEHNR and CDR2 FQNEAQ (reference sequence). This CDR3 is built from 15 residues. The CDR3 DNA reads TGTGCCAGCAGTCTTCGGACAGTATTACGCACTGAAGCTTTCTTT. It encodes CASSLRTVLRTEAFF.

The rearrangement joins TRBV2 to TRBJ2-2; 7 bases agree with TRBD2. CDR3 length: 15 amino acids. Per the germline V gene, CDR1 is SNHLY and CDR2 is FYNNEI. The V segment lost 4 bases and the J segment 6 bases; nucleotides outside the gene matches: 8. Written as DNA, the CDR3 is TGTGCCAGCAGTGCCCCCGGACTAGGTCCCGGGGAGCTGTTTTTT. This gives the protein CASSAPGLGPGELFF.

The chain has TRBV11-2 and TRBJ1-4; unclear D gene. Trimming removed 1 base at V and 4 bases at J, with 10 bases between. Germline V gives CDR1 SGHAT, CDR2 FQNNGV. This CDR3 region has 15 residues. This CDR3 is CASSLVGGVNEKLFF. The CDR3 nucleotides are TGTGCCAGCAGCTTAGTAGGCGGGGTTAATGAAAAACTGTTTTTT.

The rearrangement uses TRBV6-5 and TRBJ2-5, with D unclear. Trimming left V 0 bases short and J 5 bases short, with 7 bases between. The CDR3 consists of 13 residues. Germline V CDR1 and CDR2: MNHEY, SVGAGI. The CDR3, as DNA: TGTGCCAGCAGTTACTCGTACTGGGAGACCCAGTACTTC. This sequence encodes CASSYSYWETQYF.

This clone showed up many times. The CDR3 protein is CASSLTGRTEAFF. CDR3 nucleotides: TGTGCCAGCAGCTTAACAGGGAGGACTGAAGCTTTCTTT. The J gene is TRBJ1-1, the V gene TRBV7-8, with D possibly matching TRBD1 (6 bases). This CDR3 region has 13 residues. The V end lost 2 bases, the J end lost 5 bases, and 9 bases lay between the germline ends. CDR1 SGHVS and CDR2 FQNEAQ come from the germline V gene.

This clone was found a few times. This rearrangement joins TRBV11-3 to TRBJ2-1, with D maybe TRBD2 (6 bases). V was trimmed by 0 bases and J by 4 bases, leaving 10 bases between them. CDR1 and CDR2 (germline): SGHNT, YENEEA. The CDR3 is 15 residues long. CDR3 sequence: CASSLDGGAYNEQFF. The CDR3 nucleotides are TGTGCCAGCAGCTTAGACGGCGGGGCTTACAATGAGCAGTTCTTC. The variable domain in full, completed from reference TRBV11-3 and TRBJ2-1, reads EAGVVQSPRYKIIEKKQPVAFWCNPISGHNTLYWYLQNLGQGPELLIRYENEEAVDDSQLPKDRFSAERLKGVDSTLKIQPAELGDSAVYLCASSLDGGAYNEQFFGPGTRLTVL.

This clone came up once. This rearrangement joins TRBV19 to TRBJ1-5; D unresolved. The CDR3 runs 13 residues. V lost 7 bases and J 4 bases, leaving 11 bases between the germline ends. Germline V gene lookup returns CDR1 LNHDA and CDR2 SQIVND (reference sequence). The CDR3 loop reads CASKRDGNQPQHF. The CDR3 DNA follows: TGTGCCAGTAAAAGAGACGGGAATCAGCCCCAGCATTTT.

The chain recombines TRBV28 with TRBJ1-6, with 10 nucleotides matching TRBD1. This CDR3 contains 14 residues. V was clipped by 7 bases and J by 7 bases; unmatched bases: 4. Germline V gene sequence: CDR1 MDHEN, CDR2 SYDVKM. CDR3 in amino acids: CASTPGQGNSPLHF. Written as DNA, the CDR3 is TGTGCCAGCACCCCGGGACAGGGGAATTCACCCCTCCACTTT.

The chain combines TRBV7-9 with TRBJ1-2, with D perhaps matching TRBD1 (5 bases). Trimming took off 8 bases at V and 5 bases at J, with 12 bases between the two ends. Germline CDR1 reads SEHNR; CDR2 reads FQNEAQ (reference sequence). The CDR3 totals 12 residues. The CDR3 region is CASDGTAYGYTF. The CDR3 DNA reads TGTGCCAGCGACGGGACGGCATATGGCTACACCTTC.

This chain links TRBV11-3 with TRBJ2-3, with unresolved D. The germline V gene has CDR1 SGHNT and CDR2 YENEEA. V was clipped by 1 base and J by 1 base, with 9 bases between them. This CDR3 has 15 amino acids. CDR3 protein: CASSLGSRGTDTQYF. The DNA for the CDR3 is TGTGCCAGCAGCTTAGGCAGCAGAGGCACAGATACGCAGTATTTT.

The rearrangement links TRBV6-1 to TRBJ2-5, with 7 bases identical to TRBD1. The ends lost 3 bases at V and 5 bases at J; junction bases unmatched: 9. Germline-derived CDR1 and CDR2 are MNHNS and SASEGT. The CDR3 has 15 amino acids. The CDR3 is CASSENRGPQETQYF. For the CDR3, the DNA is TGTGCCAGCAGTGAGAACAGGGGTCCCCAGGAGACCCAGTACTTC.

J is TRBJ2-2 and V is TRBV5-1, with 11 bases that match TRBD1. This CDR3 is built from 17 residues. CDR1 is SGHRS and CDR2 is YFSETQ in the germline V gene. V shed 5 bases and J 4 bases; nucleotides not matched to a gene: 10. The CDR3 here is CASSQRTGGAGTGELFF. CDR3 sequence (DNA): TGCGCCAGCAGTCAGCGGACAGGGGGCGCGGGCACCGGGGAGCTGTTTTTT.

There are many counts of this clone. This sequence joins TRBV6-6 and TRBJ2-7, with 10 bases that match TRBD2. V dropped 5 bases and J dropped 1; count of bases not matched to a gene: 5. The CDR3 loop spans 15 amino acids. CDR1 and CDR2 (germline): MNHNY, SVGAGI (reference sequence). The CDR3 DNA reads TGTGCCAGCAGTGGAGTAGCGGGAGGTTCCTACGAGCAGTACTTC. Translating it yields CASSGVAGGSYEQYF.

The gene calls are TRBV10-3 and TRBJ2-1; 7 bases are a match to TRBD1. Germline CDR1 ENHRY, CDR2 SYGVKD. The CDR3 has 14 residues. J gave up 4 bases and V 10 bases, and 10 bases lay outside the gene matches. CDR3 sequence reads: CATRSRDSYNEQFF. The DNA of the CDR3 is TGTGCCACACGATCCCGGGACAGTTACAATGAGCAGTTCTTC.

Remarks on this clone: One base away lies a much larger clone, so this may be a sequencing read error. The chain employs TRBV7-6 and TRBJ2-6; D unresolved. The length of the CDR3 is 13 residues. With 4 bases removed from V and 2 bases from J, the gap between germline ends came to 3 bases. Germline V CDR1 and CDR2: SGHVS, FNYEAQ. The CDR3 DNA follows: TGTGCCAGCAGCTCCCCTGGGGCCAACGTCCTGACTTTC. It yields the protein CASSSPGANVLTF.

The chain links TRBV7-9 to TRBJ1-2, with 7 bases lining up with TRBD1. CDR1 and CDR2 from the germline V gene are SEHNR and FQNEAQ (reference sequence). J gave up 6 bases and V 5 bases, and 6 bases lay outside the gene matches. The CDR3 has 13 amino acids. CDR3 DNA sequence: TGTGCCAGCAGCCCGACAGGGATTGATGGCTACACCTTC. Protein sequence: CASSPTGIDGYTF.

This clone was detected once. Different DNA sequences within this sample yield the same CDR3. The chain joins TRBV5-1 to TRBJ1-6, with 7 positions matching TRBD1. The CDR3 totals 14 residues. Looked up from germline, CDR1 is SGHRS and CDR2 is YFSETQ. Trimming at V came to 4 bases and at J to 8 bases, leaving 6 bases not matched to a gene. As DNA, the CDR3 is TGCGCCAGCAGCCAAGGGGGCCGGGATTCACCCCTCCACTTT. It encodes CASSQGGRDSPLHF.

This clone occurred a few times. The genes are TRBV19 and TRBJ1-2, with no clear D. V shed 2 bases and J shed 7 bases, with 14 bases lying between them. Germline V gives CDR1 LNHDA, CDR2 SQIVND (reference sequence). CDR3 length: 14 residues. The CDR3 nucleotides read TGTGCCAGTAGTATACGGGAGCCTCTCGGTGGCTACACCTTC. Translation gives CASSIREPLGGYTF.

The gene calls are TRBV7-8 and TRBJ1-5; TRBD1 is a possible D gene (6 bases). Germline V gives CDR1 SGHVS, CDR2 FQNEAQ. Trimming pared 5 bases from V and 3 bases from J, leaving 14 bases between. This CDR3 contains 15 residues. The CDR3 nucleotides read TGTGCCAGCAGCCGAGTGAGGGGGAACAATCAGCCCCAGCATTTT. Encoded protein: CASSRVRGNNQPQHF. The whole variable domain, remainder taken from reference TRBV7-8 and TRBJ1-5, is GAGVSQSPRYKVAKRGQDVALRCDPISGHVSLFWYQQALGQGPEFLTYFQNEAQLDKSGLPSDRFFAERPEGSVSTLKIQRTQQEDSAVYLCASSRVRGNNQPQHFGDGTRLSIL.

A note on this clone: Distinct nucleotide sequences in the sample also encode this CDR3. The chain combines TRBV29-1 with TRBJ1-4; tentative D call: TRBD1 (5 bases). From germline, CDR1 is SQVTM and CDR2 ANQGSEA. CDR3 length: 13 amino acids. V was clipped by 1 base and J by 4 bases, with 7 bases between them. In DNA form, the CDR3 reads TGCAGCGTTGAAGGCGGGGGTAATGAAAAACTGTTTTTT. Its translation: CSVEGGGNEKLFF.

The chain recombines TRBV6-1 with TRBJ2-6; unclear D gene. Germline values: CDR1 MNHNS, CDR2 SASEGT. Trimming shortened V by 4 bases and J by 4 bases, and 14 bases separated the two germline ends. This CDR3 comprises 16 residues. CDR3 coding DNA: TGTGCCAGCAGTGCCCAACGGATTTCCGGGGCCAACGTCCTGACTTTC. Its protein product is CASSAQRISGANVLTF.

V and J are TRBV9 and TRBJ2-1; 10 bases are a match to TRBD1. The CDR3 consists of 15 residues. Germline CDR1 SGDLS, CDR2 YYNGEE. The ends lost 3 bases at V and 8 bases at J; junction bases unmatched: 8. DNA for the CDR3: TGTGCCAGCAGCGACCGGGACAGGGGAAAATATGAGCAGTTCTTC. Protein product: CASSDRDRGKYEQFF.

V usage is TRBV30 and J usage is TRBJ2-5, with D perhaps matching TRBD1 (7 bases). Trimming removed 0 bases from V and 5 bases from J, with 10 bases in between. Per the germline V gene, CDR1 is GTSNPN and CDR2 is SVGIG (reference sequence). The length of the CDR3 is 13 residues. CDR3 residues: CAWSVSGGETQYF. DNA of the CDR3: TGTGCCTGGAGTGTGTCAGGGGGGGAGACCCAGTACTTC.

The chain joins TRBV9 to TRBJ2-7; TRBD1 is a possible D gene (5 bases). Germline CDR1 SGDLS, CDR2 YYNGEE. The ends were cut back, 3 bases at V and 2 bases at J, with 12 bases in the middle. The CDR3 is 14 amino acids. Written as DNA, the CDR3 is TGTGCCAGCAGCGCTACCGACAGTCCCTACGAGCAGTACTTC. Amino acids: CASSATDSPYEQYF.

This clone came up a few times. Other DNA sequences in this specimen translate into the identical CDR3. The chain carries TRBV5-1 and TRBJ1-5, with D hard to call. This CDR3 is built from 14 residues. V was shortened by 0 bases and J by 2 bases, with 6 bases between the two germline ends. Germline CDR1 and CDR2: SGHRS and YFSETQ. The CDR3 here is CASSLGTGNQPQHF. The DNA of the CDR3 is TGCGCCAGCAGCTTGGGGACGGGCAATCAGCCCCAGCATTTT.

J is TRBJ1-1 and V is TRBV5-1; D is ambiguous. The CDR3 has 11 amino acids. Deletions cut 6 bases from V and 2 bases from J, with 5 bases between. The germline V gene has CDR1 SGHRS and CDR2 YFSETQ. The CDR3 sequence: CASTSNTEAFF. Written as DNA, the CDR3 is TGCGCCAGCACTTCAAACACTGAAGCTTTCTTT.